Below are 20 T cell receptor beta chains sequenced from a single sample in a study of blood T cells in healthy people across ages. Primers used in a second PCR of roughly 6 to 12 cycles were a sample-barcoded 5' primer and a J-beta primer mix. TCRdb passed the 5' RACE reads through MiXCR, listing each CDR3 protein once. Among some 1.5 million distinct CDR3 sequences listed, about 42% were seen once. The sequenced material came from blood. These TCRs come from a woman between 18 and 29 years old in good health.

As to this clonotype: The junction and the germline gene differ at one end; a read error may be behind it. The rearrangement uses TRBV10-3 and TRBJ2-1; 8 positions agree with TRBD2. This CDR3 has 18 residues. CDR1 and CDR2 from the germline V gene are ENHRY and SYGVKD. The DNA for the CDR3 is TGTGCCACTCACTGGGGCGGTGGTGCAGCGGGGGTTTACAATAAGCAGTTCTTC. Protein sequence: CATHWGGGAAGVYNKQFF.

This clonotype was counted many times. V is TRBV29-1 and J is TRBJ2-3; 8 bases line up with TRBD2. Germline CDR1 is SQVTM and CDR2 is ANQGSEA. The CDR3 totals 16 residues. V dropped 7 bases and J dropped 0; count of bases not matched to a gene: 12. The CDR3: CSAEPGGPGSTDTQYF. The CDR3 DNA reads as TGCAGCGCGGAACCGGGAGGGCCCGGTAGCACAGATACGCAGTATTTT.

The chain couples TRBV7-6 to TRBJ2-1; D unresolved. This CDR3 contains 13 residues. V lost 1 base and J lost 6, with 7 bases in between. In germline, CDR1 is SGHVS, CDR2 FNYEAQ. The CDR3 DNA sequence: TGTGCCAGCAGCTTAGGGATAAGCAATGAGCAGTTCTTC. Protein product: CASSLGISNEQFF.

There are a few counts of this clonotype. The chain carries TRBV28 and TRBJ2-2; D not certain. Per the germline V gene, CDR1 is MDHEN and CDR2 is SYDVKM. The ends were cut back, 3 bases at V and 1 base at J, with 9 bases in the middle. The CDR3 loop spans 15 amino acids. CDR3 sequence: CASSFGSQNTGELFF. CDR3 nucleotides: TGTGCCAGCAGTTTTGGGTCGCAGAACACCGGGGAGCTGTTTTTT.

The V and J genes are TRBV3-1 and TRBJ2-7; 13 positions match TRBD2. V lost 4 bases and J lost 6; bases outside the gene matches: 6. The CDR3 has 15 residues. The germline V gene has CDR1 LGHDT and CDR2 YNNKEL (reference sequence). CDR3 in DNA: TGTGCCAGCAGCCGAATTACTAGCGGGAGGGTCGAGCAGTACTTC. Its protein product is CASSRITSGRVEQYF.

The chain links TRBV7-9 to TRBJ2-7; 7 bases match TRBD1. Looked up from germline, CDR1 is SEHNR and CDR2 is FQNEAQ (reference sequence). The length of the CDR3 is 15 residues. With V trimmed by 5 bases and J by 0 bases, 7 bases remained unmatched. The CDR3 region has the DNA TGTGCCAGCAGCCTACCCGGGACAGACTCCTACGAGCAGTACTTC. As protein: CASSLPGTDSYEQYF.

The chain combines TRBV20-1 with TRBJ2-4; the match to TRBD1 covers 7 bases. The CDR3 totals 14 residues. Germline loops: CDR1 DFQATT, CDR2 SNEGSKA (reference sequence). Trimming took 6 bases from V and 6 from J; bases not matched to a gene: 11. The CDR3 region is CSAPTPGQTNIQYF. The CDR3 DNA reads as TGCAGTGCACCGACGCCGGGACAGACAAACATTCAGTACTTC.

This chain connects TRBV12-3 or TRBV12-4 to TRBJ2-6; D gene uncertain. This CDR3 comprises 12 residues. V was pared by 6 bases and J by 11 bases, with 11 bases between. The CDR3 protein is CASSPSYYVLTF. CDR3 in DNA: TGTGCCAGCAGCCCGAGTTACTACGTCCTGACTTTC.

This clonotype appeared a few times. The chain combines TRBV12-5 with TRBJ2-4; D not resolved. CDR1 and CDR2 (germline): LGHNT, FRNRAP. Trimming removed 4 bases at V and 3 bases at J, with 7 bases between. The CDR3 runs 13 residues. CDR3 in amino acids: CASGSSVKNIQYF. DNA of the CDR3: TGTGCTAGTGGTTCCAGTGTCAAAAACATTCAGTACTTC.

This clonotype was found a few times. J is TRBJ2-3 and V is TRBV6-2 or TRBV6-3; 11 nucleotides agree with TRBD2. CDR3 size: 19 residues. Germline CDR1 reads MNHEY; CDR2 reads SVGEGT. The V segment lost 2 bases and the J segment 1 base; nucleotides outside the gene matches: 11. The CDR3: CASSYVLAGAGAGTDTQYF. The CDR3 DNA follows: TGTGCCAGCAGTTACGTACTAGCGGGAGCCGGAGCTGGCACAGATACGCAGTATTTT.

This chain connects TRBV29-1 to TRBJ1-2, with TRBD1 as a possible D gene (6 bases). The V and J ends lost 7 bases and 7 bases respectively, with 16 bases between them. Germline CDR1 is SQVTM and CDR2 is ANQGSEA. The CDR3 runs 12 residues. In DNA, the CDR3 is TGCAGCGCCCTGGCGGGGGCGCGTGGCTACACCTTC. Translation gives CSALAGARGYTF.

This clonotype was seen once. This chain uses TRBV12-3 or TRBV12-4 with TRBJ2-1; tentatively, D is TRBD2 (7 bases). V lost 6 bases to trimming and J lost 9 bases, with 12 bases between them. The CDR3 has 12 amino acids. CDR3 loop: CASSRGGGEQFF. Here the CDR3 DNA reads TGTGCCAGCAGCCGCGGGGGCGGTGAGCAGTTCTTC.

This clonotype occurred a few times. The chain carries TRBV12-3 or TRBV12-4 and TRBJ2-5; D is uncertain. The CDR3 has 14 residues. The V end lost 3 bases, the J end lost 1 base, and 9 bases lay between the germline ends. The CDR3 region has the DNA TGTGCCAGCAGTTTCGCCAGGAGCCAAGAGACCCAGTACTTC. The encoded protein is CASSFARSQETQYF.

This clonotype has a handful of counts. The chain joins TRBV7-3 to TRBJ2-1; 9 bases fit TRBD2. Germline assignment: CDR1 SGHTA and CDR2 FQGTGA. This CDR3 region has 15 residues. Germline trimming cut 5 bases from V and 9 bases from J; bases unmatched to any gene: 11. DNA of the CDR3: TGTGCCAGCAGCGAGCAGGGACTAGCAAGTAGTGAGCAGTTCTTC. This translates into CASSEQGLASSEQFF. The full variable domain, with the rest looked up from reference TRBV7-3 and TRBJ2-1, is GAGVSQTPSNKVTEKGKYVELRCDPISGHTALYWYRQSLGQGPEFLIYFQGTGAADDSGLPNDRFFAVRPEGSVSTLKIQRTERGDSAVYLCASSEQGLASSEQFFGPGTRLTVL.

Only a few counts were recorded for this clonotype. The chain carries TRBV4-2 and TRBJ2-1; D is possibly TRBD2 (5 bases). Per germline, CDR1 LGHNA and CDR2 YNFKEQ. This CDR3 spans 18 amino acids. The V end lost 2 bases, the J end lost 0 bases, and 17 bases lay between the germline ends. CDR3 DNA: TGTGCCAGCAGCCAATCCCCCAGCGGACTCAGCTCCTACAATGAGCAGTTCTTC. Its translation: CASSQSPSGLSSYNEQFF.

This clonotype has more than one count but fewer than ten. The CDR3 bases are TGTGCCAGCAGCGTAGATGGACGGCAAACCGAGCAGTACTTC. Translation: CASSVDGRQTEQYF. The genes are TRBV9 and TRBJ2-7, with D hard to call. Germline assignment: CDR1 SGDLS and CDR2 YYNGEE. The CDR3 is made up of 14 amino acids. The germline V and J ends were trimmed by 0 bases and 6 bases, with 13 bases remaining between them.

There are a few counts of this clonotype. The chain couples TRBV7-6 to TRBJ2-1; TRBD2 aligns across 9 bases. The CDR3 totals 16 residues. The V and J ends lost 7 bases and 5 bases, in that order; junction bases with no gene match: 12. CDR1 and CDR2 from the germline V gene are SGHVS and FNYEAQ. CDR3 sequence (DNA): TGTGCCAGCAATCCCTATGCGGGGGGGCCTAACAATGAGCAGTTCTTC. Amino acid sequence: CASNPYAGGPNNEQFF.

This chain joins TRBV6-1 and TRBJ1-4; 12 nucleotides agree with TRBD1. The trim removed 3 bases at V and 3 bases at J, leaving 8 bases unmatched. Germline-derived CDR1 and CDR2 are MNHNS and SASEGT. The CDR3 totals 18 residues. The CDR3 DNA is TGTGCCAGCAGTGAGAGACCCGGGACAGGGGGCCCTAATGAAAAACTGTTTTTT. As protein: CASSERPGTGGPNEKLFF.

The chain has TRBV20-1 and TRBJ2-1; 9 bases map to TRBD1. With 5 bases clipped from V and 2 bases from J, the junction kept 7 bases outside the gene matches. This CDR3 is 15 amino acids long. Germline assignment: CDR1 DFQATT and CDR2 SNEGSKA (reference sequence). DNA for the CDR3: TGCAGTGCTGGGCGGGACAGGGAGGCCTACAATGAGCAGTTCTTC. This translates into CSAGRDREAYNEQFF.

V gene TRBV6-1 combines with J gene TRBJ2-1, with 7 bases that match TRBD2. The junction had 8 bases not matched to a gene; V was cut back by 7 bases and J by 8 bases. The CDR3 is 13 residues long. Germline assignment: CDR1 MNHNS and CDR2 SASEGT. For the CDR3, the DNA is TGTGCCAGCAAACCGGGAGGAGTCGATGAGCAGTTCTTC. It encodes CASKPGGVDEQFF.